Listed below are T cell receptor beta chains from one sample, sequenced in a study of shared clonotypes between healthy human individuals. Assay used: immunoSEQ multiplex PCR; TCRdb lists only in-frame clones, some missing. Of hundreds of thousands of clones in the sample, about 96% are singletons; the top ten hold 0.045% to 0.06%. Sequences were obtained from naive CD4+ T cells sorted from blood. These receptors came from a woman in her 30s in good health. CDR3s leave out the opening cysteine and the closing phenylalanine or tryptophan. D genes are given only for firm matches. The size entry is marked missing in some rows and otherwise reads once, few, many or a size class.

V: TRBV30; size: .; length: 12; D: .; J: TRBJ1-3; CDR3: AWGRVTVGNTIY
V: TRBV7-9; size: .; length: 13; D: .; J: TRBJ1-1; CDR3: ASSLLGNMNTEAF
V: TRBV2; size: .; length: 12; D: TRBD1; J: TRBJ2-7; CDR3: ASSDSAGGNEQY
V: TRBV10-3; size: .; length: 11; D: TRBD1; J: .; CDR3: ATRRQGANEQY
V: TRBV5-3; size: .; length: 14; D: .; J: TRBJ1-5; CDR3: ARQPGTADSNQPQH
V: TRBV28; size: once; length: 11; D: .; J: TRBJ2-7; CDR3: ASSLFTGFEQY
V: TRBV19; size: .; length: 18; D: TRBD2; J: TRBJ2-4; CDR3: ASSIVSSGRPQIAKNIQY
V: TRBV25-1; size: .; length: 9; D: .; J: .; CDR3: ASSGYNEQY
V: TRBV27; size: .; length: 13; D: TRBD1; J: TRBJ1-1; CDR3: ASSFSDRVSTEAF
V: TRBV7-9; size: .; length: 12; D: .; J: TRBJ1-4; CDR3: ASSLSGSDEKLF
V: TRBV10-3; size: .; length: 11; D: TRBD2; J: TRBJ2-3; CDR3: AIRGLGVDTQY
V: TRBV11-2; size: .; length: 11; D: .; J: TRBJ2-5; CDR3: ASSDRAQETQY
V: TRBV9; size: .; length: 16; D: .; J: TRBJ2-6; CDR3: ASSGLRTVFSGANVLT
V: TRBV20-1; size: once; length: 9; D: .; J: TRBJ1-1; CDR3: SASSNTEAF
V: TRBV27; size: .; length: 13; D: .; J: TRBJ2-7; CDR3: ASKAGQSPGYEQY
V: TRBV19; size: .; length: 10; D: .; J: TRBJ2-2; CDR3: ASRRLAGELF
V: TRBV28; size: .; length: 12; D: TRBD1; J: TRBJ1-6; CDR3: ASTRDRGNSPLH